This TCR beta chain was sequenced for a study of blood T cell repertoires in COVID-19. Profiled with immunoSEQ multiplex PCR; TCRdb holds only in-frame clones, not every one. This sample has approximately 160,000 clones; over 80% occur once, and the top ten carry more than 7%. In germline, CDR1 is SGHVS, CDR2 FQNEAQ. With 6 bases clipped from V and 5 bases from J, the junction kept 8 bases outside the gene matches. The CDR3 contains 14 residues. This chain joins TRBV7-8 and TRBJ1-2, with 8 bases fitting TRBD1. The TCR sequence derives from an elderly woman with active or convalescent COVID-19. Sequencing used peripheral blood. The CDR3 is CASRADRGLYGYTF. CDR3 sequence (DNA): TGTGCCAGCAGGGCTGACAGGGGATTGTATGGCTACACCTTC.